This passage covers 20 T cell receptor beta chains from one sample sequenced in a study of blood T cell repertoires in COVID-19 (dated by TCRdb to about 2020). Library preparation was by the immunoSEQ multiplex PCR assay. In TCRdb, the immuneACCESS table is reduced to in-frame sequences with V and J assigned. These tables do not hold every clone; where another copy was compared, an unresolved V gene accounts for under half, and the others remain unexplained. The table for this sample lists about 250,000 clones; about 90% of them were counted only once. The ten largest clones take up roughly 4% of the sample. Sequencing was performed on PBMCs or T cells enriched from blood (not recorded which). The source of these receptors is a woman in her 30s with acute COVID-19.

The rearrangement links TRBV7-9 to TRBJ1-1; 7 bases line up with TRBD1. The germline gives CDR1 SEHNR, CDR2 FQNEAQ (reference sequence). V gave up 3 bases and J gave up 3 bases; unmatched junction bases: 4. This CDR3 has 14 residues. Here the CDR3 reads CASSLIRGYTEAFF. The CDR3 DNA follows: TGTGCCAGCAGCTTGATCAGGGGGTACACTGAAGCTTTCTTT.

V is TRBV11-2 and J is TRBJ1-1; 7 bases line up with TRBD1. The CDR3 extends over 15 amino acids. After removal of 5 bases from V and 2 bases from J, the junction contained 8 bases not matched to a gene. Germline V gives CDR1 SGHAT, CDR2 FQNNGV. The CDR3: CASSIRQGLNTEAFF. The CDR3 DNA is TGTGCCAGCAGCATACGACAGGGATTAAACACTGAAGCTTTCTTT.

The rearrangement uses TRBV28 and TRBJ1-4; TRBD1 might be the D (6 bases). The germline gives CDR1 MDHEN, CDR2 SYDVKM. Trimming left V 4 bases short and J 8 bases short, with 17 bases between. The CDR3 totals 15 residues. CDR3 sequence (DNA): TGTGCCAGCAGTTACGTTGCAGGGGCAGGAGAAAAACTGTTTTTT. Its protein is CASSYVAGAGEKLFF.

The sample holds one count of this clone. The chain joins TRBV7-2 to TRBJ1-4; unclear D gene. This CDR3 is built from 16 residues. Germline CDR1 and CDR2: SGHTA and FQGNSA. V was trimmed by 5 bases and J by 3 bases, leaving 16 bases between them. CDR3 sequence: CASSRVPEVANEKLFF. The DNA of the CDR3 is TGTGCCAGCAGCCGGGTGCCGGAGGTGGCTAATGAAAAACTGTTTTTT. Supplemented by reference TRBV7-2 and TRBJ1-4, the full variable domain reads GAGVSQSPSNKVTEKGKDVELRCDPISGHTALYWYRQSLGQGLEFLIYFQGNSAPDKSGLPSDRFSAERTGGSVSTLTIQRTQQEDSAVYLCASSRVPEVANEKLFFGSGTQLSVL.

This clone appeared once. CDR3 protein: CASSLPGLAGHNEQFF. Here the CDR3 DNA reads TGTGCCAGCAGCTTACCAGGACTAGCGGGACACAATGAGCAGTTCTTC. The chain has TRBV7-3 and TRBJ2-1, with 12 bases identical to TRBD2. The CDR3 runs 16 residues. Germline assignment: CDR1 SGHTA and CDR2 FQGTGA. The junction had 4 bases not matched to a gene; V was cut back by 2 bases and J by 5 bases.

This clone was recorded only once. The rearrangement joins TRBV3-1 (or the pseudogene TRBV3-2) to TRBJ2-7; 8 bases line up with TRBD2. CDR1 and CDR2 from the germline V gene are LGHDT and YNNKEL (reference sequence). This CDR3 spans 17 amino acids. Trimming removed 4 bases from V and 4 bases from J; junction bases left unmatched: 15. The CDR3 sequence: CASSPPWGTGGIYEQYF. The CDR3 region has the DNA TGTGCCAGCAGCCCTCCCTGGGGGACGGGGGGGATATACGAGCAGTACTTC.

The rearrangement joins TRBV19 to TRBJ1-1; D not resolved. The CDR3 has 15 residues. Germline V CDR1 and CDR2: LNHDA, SQIVND (reference sequence). Trimming left V 6 bases short and J 5 bases short, with 19 bases between. The CDR3 DNA reads TGTGCCAGTAGCCATATCGGTAGCGGGTCGACTGAAGCTTTCTTT. As protein: CASSHIGSGSTEAFF. Supplemented by reference TRBV19 and TRBJ1-1, the full variable domain reads DGGITQSPKYLFRKEGQNVTLSCEQNLNHDAMYWYRQDPGQGLRLIYYSQIVNDFQKGDIAEGYSVSREKKESFPLTVTSAQKNPTAFYLCASSHIGSGSTEAFFGQGTRLTVV.

This chain connects TRBV10-3 to TRBJ1-4; the D gene is possibly TRBD1 (5 bases). CDR3 length: 14 residues. Per the germline V gene, CDR1 is ENHRY and CDR2 is SYGVKD. V lost 2 bases to trimming and J lost 8 bases, with 12 bases between them. The CDR3 DNA reads TGTGCCATCAGTGAGGGCAGGGAGGAGGAAAAACTGTTTTTT. Translating gives CAISEGREEEKLFF.

The rearrangement uses TRBV27 and TRBJ2-1; the D gene is possibly TRBD2 (6 bases). This CDR3 has 13 residues. From germline, CDR1 is MNHEY and CDR2 SMNVEV (reference sequence). Trimming shortened V by 8 bases and J by 4 bases, and 12 bases separated the two germline ends. The CDR3 nucleotides are TGTGCCAGCGGTGTGGGACTGTACAATGAGCAGTTCTTC. It translates to CASGVGLYNEQFF.

V is TRBV4-1 and J is TRBJ2-1; 12 nucleotides align to TRBD2. Germline V CDR1 and CDR2: MGHRA, YSYEKL. J lost 8 bases, V lost 2 bases, and 10 bases had no gene match. This CDR3 is 17 amino acids long. CDR3 bases: TGCGCCAGCAGCCAACGAAGAGAGACTAGCGGGGGCTATGAGCAGTTCTTC. This sequence encodes CASSQRRETSGGYEQFF.

This chain joins TRBV5-1 and TRBJ1-1, with 9 bases lining up with TRBD1. There are 16 residues in the CDR3. The trim removed 5 bases at V and 2 bases at J, leaving 10 bases unmatched. Germline lookup yields CDR1 SGHRS and CDR2 YFSETQ. The DNA for the CDR3 is TGCGCCAGCAGACTCTTGGGACAGGGAGGTAACACTGAAGCTTTCTTT. Protein sequence: CASRLLGQGGNTEAFF.

The J gene is TRBJ2-2, the V gene TRBV24-1; tentatively, D is TRBD1 (8 bases). The CDR3 is 16 residues long. Germline lookup yields CDR1 KGHDR and CDR2 SFDVKD. Trimming pared 4 bases from V and 8 bases from J, leaving 19 bases between. This CDR3 reads CATSDTTGEGLGELFF. CDR3 bases: TGTGCCACCAGTGACACGACAGGGGAGGGCCTGGGGGAGCTGTTTTTT.

The gene calls are TRBV6-2 or TRBV6-3 and TRBJ1-6; 10 bases are shared with TRBD1. The CDR3 extends over 16 amino acids. With 5 bases clipped from V and 7 bases from J, the junction kept 8 bases outside the gene matches. Germline V gives CDR1 MNHEY, CDR2 SVGEGT. The CDR3 region has the DNA TGTGCCAGCAGTCAGCCCAGGACAGGGGGAAATTCACCCCTCCACTTT. Residues: CASSQPRTGGNSPLHF.

V usage is TRBV18 and J usage is TRBJ1-1; TRBD1 aligns across 9 bases. The V gene end was trimmed by 6 bases and the J gene end by 1 base; junction bases not matched to a gene: 6. Germline V CDR1 and CDR2: KGHSH, LQKENI. The CDR3 has 15 residues. CDR3: CASSLRTGENTEAFF. CDR3 in DNA: TGTGCCAGCTCTCTACGGACAGGGGAGAACACTGAAGCTTTCTTT.

The V call is TRBV25-1, the J call TRBJ2-7, with a tentative D call TRBD1 (5 bases). CDR1 and CDR2 (germline): MGHDK, SYGVNS. This CDR3 comprises 15 residues. The V and J ends lost 3 bases and 2 bases respectively, with 14 bases between them. CDR3 loop: CASSDSGIPPYEQYF. In nucleotides, the CDR3 is TGTGCCAGCAGTGACTCAGGGATCCCCCCCTACGAGCAGTACTTC.

The rearrangement links TRBV7-9 to TRBJ1-2, with D possibly matching TRBD1 (5 bases). Trimming removed 5 bases from V and 4 bases from J, with 14 bases in between. The CDR3 covers 14 residues. CDR1 and CDR2 (germline): SEHNR, FQNEAQ (reference sequence). The CDR3 sequence is CASSADSLFYGYTF. For the CDR3, the DNA is TGTGCCAGCAGCGCTGACAGTCTCTTCTATGGCTACACCTTC.

This chain uses TRBV7-3 with TRBJ2-3; D might be TRBD2 (6 bases). V gave up 0 bases and J gave up 0 bases, with 16 bases separating them. Germline values: CDR1 SGHTA, CDR2 FQGTGA. CDR3 length: 18 residues. The CDR3 sequence is CASSLTGGAPASTDTQYF. The CDR3 nucleotides are TGTGCCAGCAGCTTAACGGGCGGGGCTCCGGCTAGCACAGATACGCAGTATTTT. The full variable domain, completed using reference TRBV7-3 and TRBJ2-3, is GAGVSQTPSNKVTEKGKYVELRCDPISGHTALYWYRQSLGQGPEFLIYFQGTGAADDSGLPNDRFFAVRPEGSVSTLKIQRTERGDSAVYLCASSLTGGAPASTDTQYFGPGTRLTVL.

The V and J genes are TRBV6-5 and TRBJ2-3, with 7 bases identical to TRBD1. Losses at the gene ends were 4 bases for V and 2 bases for J; bases not matched to a gene: 9. Germline V gene sequence: CDR1 MNHEY, CDR2 SVGAGI. The CDR3 totals 16 residues. Here the CDR3 reads CASSSSPGQDTDTQYF. The CDR3 DNA sequence: TGTGCCAGCAGTTCCTCCCCCGGACAGGACACAGATACGCAGTATTTT.

The V and J genes are TRBV7-9 and TRBJ1-2, with TRBD1 as a possible D gene (5 bases). The V and J ends lost 5 bases and 5 bases respectively, with 12 bases between them. The CDR3 loop spans 13 amino acids. Germline V CDR1 and CDR2: SEHNR, FQNEAQ (reference sequence). CDR3 region: CASSPKGTYGYTF. The CDR3 nucleotides read TGTGCCAGCAGCCCAAAAGGGACTTATGGCTACACCTTC.

This chain connects TRBV2 to TRBJ1-5; no clear D. The CDR3 spans 13 residues. The germline V gene has CDR1 SNHLY and CDR2 FYNNEI. Trimming took off 4 bases at V and 1 base at J, with 5 bases between the two ends. The CDR3 here is CASSGGSNQPQHF. DNA of the CDR3: TGTGCCAGCAGTGGAGGGAGCAATCAGCCCCAGCATTTT.